Below, 22 T cell receptor beta chains from the same sample are listed, as sequenced in a study of T-cell reconstitution after alpha-beta-depleted transplantation in children. The TCRbeta library incorporated unique molecular identifiers. Each CDR3 protein gets one entry after TCRdb re-called the PCR reads with MiXCR. The sample records over 400,000 distinct CDR3 sequences, 12% being singletons. Sequencing was performed on PBMCs from the stem cell graft donor, taken from the stem cell graft. The receptors here all came from a human donor who donated a stem cell graft to a child with combined immunodeficiency.

Only a few counts were recorded for this clonotype. Here the CDR3 reads CSARDLRTGGKNEQYF. In DNA, the CDR3 is TGCAGTGCTAGAGATCTCAGGACAGGGGGTAAAAACGAGCAGTACTTC. This chain joins TRBV20-1 and TRBJ2-7; 10 nucleotides agree with TRBD1. J lost 5 bases, V lost 0 bases, and 10 bases had no gene match. The CDR3 has 16 residues. Germline CDR1 is DFQATT and CDR2 is SNEGSKA (reference sequence).

V and J are TRBV10-2 and TRBJ2-7; TRBD1 matches at 8 bases. The V and J ends lost 7 bases and 0 bases, in that order; junction bases with no gene match: 5. This CDR3 contains 14 residues. The V gene's germline CDR1 is WSHSY and CDR2 SAAADI. CDR3 residues: CASTGTGISYEQYF. The CDR3, as DNA: TGCGCCAGCACTGGGACAGGTATCTCCTACGAGCAGTACTTC.

This clonotype came up many times. The chain is built from TRBV10-3 and TRBJ2-2; 8 bases line up with TRBD2. Germline V gene sequence: CDR1 ENHRY, CDR2 SYGVKD. The junction had 2 bases not matched to a gene; V was cut back by 3 bases and J by 2 bases. The CDR3 is 15 residues long. The CDR3 loop is CAISEIAGNTGELFF. The CDR3 nucleotides read TGTGCCATCAGTGAAATAGCGGGAAACACCGGGGAGCTGTTTTTT.

This chain connects TRBV2 to TRBJ2-2, with a tentative D call TRBD2 (6 bases). The ends were cut back, 1 base at V and 6 bases at J, with 6 bases in the middle. This CDR3 has 13 residues. Per the germline V gene, CDR1 is SNHLY and CDR2 is FYNNEI. CDR3: CASSEGRAGELFF. As DNA, the CDR3 is TGTGCCAGCAGTGAAGGGAGGGCCGGGGAGCTGTTTTTT.

This clonotype was detected only a few times. This chain connects TRBV12-3 or TRBV12-4 to TRBJ2-7; no reliable D call. Trimming left V 0 bases short and J 5 bases short, with 8 bases between. The CDR3 has 13 residues. The CDR3 region is CASSLAQDDEQYF. As DNA, the CDR3 is TGTGCCAGCAGTTTAGCGCAGGACGACGAGCAGTACTTC.

The gene calls are TRBV10-3 and TRBJ1-1; perhaps TRBD1 as D (5 bases). The CDR3 has 15 residues. Germline V gene data show CDR1 as ENHRY and CDR2 as SYGVKD. Trimming removed 4 bases at V and 0 bases at J, with 12 bases between. The CDR3 sequence is CAISGTQGVNTEAFF. CDR3 coding DNA: TGTGCCATCAGTGGCACCCAGGGAGTGAACACTGAAGCTTTCTTT.

The table lists this clonotype with many counts. The rearrangement joins TRBV4-2 to TRBJ2-1, with 12 positions matching TRBD2. CDR3 length: 16 residues. Germline loops: CDR1 LGHNA, CDR2 YNFKEQ. The trim removed 3 bases at V and 3 bases at J, leaving 3 bases unmatched. The DNA for the CDR3 is TGTGCCAGCAGCCAGGCTAGCGGGGGGGACTACAATGAGCAGTTCTTC. Protein product: CASSQASGGDYNEQFF.

The chain joins TRBV25-1 to TRBJ2-1; TRBD2 agrees at 8 bases. With 7 bases clipped from V and 9 bases from J, the junction kept 11 bases outside the gene matches. The CDR3 has 14 amino acids. Germline V gene data show CDR1 as MGHDK and CDR2 as SYGVNS. The CDR3 reads CASIPSGREGEQFF. DNA of the CDR3: TGTGCCAGCATACCCAGCGGGAGAGAGGGTGAGCAGTTCTTC.

This rearrangement joins TRBV2 to TRBJ1-1; weak D call: TRBD1 (5 bases). This CDR3 contains 15 residues. Trimming left V 5 bases short and J 1 base short, with 14 bases between. CDR1 is SNHLY and CDR2 is FYNNEI in the germline V gene. The CDR3 coding sequence is TGTGCCAGCAGTCGGGAACGACAGAGGAACACTGAAGCTTTCTTT. Translating gives CASSRERQRNTEAFF.

This clonotype was observed many times. The genes are TRBV15 and TRBJ2-7; weak D call: TRBD2 (5 bases). Deletions cut 3 bases from V and 0 bases from J, with 9 bases between. CDR1 is LNHNV and CDR2 is YYDKDF in the germline V gene (reference sequence). The length of the CDR3 is 14 residues. The CDR3 DNA reads TGTGCCACCAGCAGTCGGGGAGCCTCCTACGAGCAGTACTTC. Its protein is CATSSRGASYEQYF.

This clonotype occurred a few times. This chain connects TRBV19 to TRBJ2-1; 10 positions match TRBD2. Germline V gene lookup returns CDR1 LNHDA and CDR2 SQIVND (reference sequence). V lost 1 base and J lost 9; bases outside the gene matches: 6. The CDR3 extends over 15 amino acids. CDR3 nucleotide sequence: TGTGCCAGTAGTATAGGACTAGCGGGTGGGAGTGAGCAGTTCTTC. Translating it yields CASSIGLAGGSEQFF. The variable domain in full, with the rest retrieved from reference TRBV19 and TRBJ2-1, is DGGITQSPKYLFRKEGQNVTLSCEQNLNHDAMYWYRQDPGQGLRLIYYSQIVNDFQKGDIAEGYSVSREKKESFPLTVTSAQKNPTAFYLCASSIGLAGGSEQFFGPGTRLTVL.

The chain couples TRBV12-3 or TRBV12-4 to TRBJ2-1; D unresolved. Trimming stripped 1 base from V and 0 bases from J, with 13 bases between. The CDR3 totals 17 residues. The CDR3 nucleotides are TGTGCCAGCAGTTTAGTGGGGATACCTAGCTCCTACAATGAGCAGTTCTTC. It yields the protein CASSLVGIPSSYNEQFF.

The CDR3 DNA sequence: TGTGCCAGCAGTTCAGTCAGCGCCTACGAGCAGTACTTC. Its protein product is CASSSVSAYEQYF. The genes are TRBV6-2 or TRBV6-3 and TRBJ2-7; D unresolved. The CDR3 loop spans 13 amino acids. Trimming took 4 bases from V and 2 from J, leaving 9 bases between them. Germline V gene data show CDR1 as MNHEY and CDR2 as SVGEGT.

The table lists this clonotype with a few counts. The J gene is TRBJ2-2, the V gene TRBV11-2; possible D gene TRBD2, 5 bases. This CDR3 is built from 14 residues. Trimming shortened V by 3 bases and J by 2 bases, and 7 bases separated the two germline ends. From germline, CDR1 is SGHAT and CDR2 FQNNGV. The CDR3 protein is CASSFDYNTGELFF. CDR3 nucleotide sequence: TGTGCCAGCAGCTTCGACTACAACACCGGGGAGCTGTTTTTT.

Many counts were recorded for this clonotype. V gene TRBV5-5 combines with J gene TRBJ1-5, with D possibly being TRBD1 (5 bases). From germline, CDR1 is SGHKS and CDR2 YYEKEE (reference sequence). This CDR3 region has 13 residues. With 0 bases removed from V and 7 bases from J, the gap between germline ends came to 8 bases. The CDR3 DNA sequence: TGTGCCAGCAGCTTGGGAAGGGACCAGCCCCAGCATTTT. Translation gives CASSLGRDQPQHF. The entire variable domain, with the rest obtained from reference TRBV5-5 and TRBJ1-5, is as follows: DAGVTQSPTHLIKTRGQQVTLRCSPISGHKSVSWYQQVLGQGPQFIFQYYEKEERGRGNFPDRFSARQFPNYSSELNVNALLLGDSALYLCASSLGRDQPQHFGDGTRLSIL.

This clonotype was seen many times. This chain uses TRBV7-3 with TRBJ2-3; 9 bases agree with TRBD1. The CDR3 is made up of 16 amino acids. With 3 bases clipped from V and 0 bases from J, the junction kept 4 bases outside the gene matches. Germline values: CDR1 SGHTA, CDR2 FQGTGA. The CDR3 DNA reads as TGTGCCAGCAGCTTGACAGGGGGGACAAGCACAGATACGCAGTATTTT. Its protein product is CASSLTGGTSTDTQYF.

This clonotype showed up just a few times. The chain joins TRBV29-1 to TRBJ2-7, with D possibly being TRBD1 (5 bases). The germline gives CDR1 SQVTM, CDR2 ANQGSEA. Trimming took off 7 bases at V and 5 bases at J, with 9 bases between the two ends. The CDR3 runs to 10 residues. Written as DNA, the CDR3 is TGCAGCGCTCAAGGGGACGAGCAGTACTTC. This encodes CSAQGDEQYF.

This clonotype counts as medium-sized. The V call is TRBV25-1, the J call TRBJ2-5; TRBD1 matches at 11 bases. J lost 5 bases, V lost 0 bases, and 8 bases had no gene match. CDR3 length: 17 amino acids. Germline V gives CDR1 MGHDK, CDR2 SYGVNS. CDR3 residues: CASSEYSWTGGLETQYF. Written as DNA, the CDR3 is TGTGCCAGCAGTGAATACTCTTGGACAGGGGGCCTGGAGACCCAGTACTTC.

This clonotype was observed a few times. This chain uses TRBV2 with TRBJ2-7; 7 nucleotides align to TRBD1. The V and J ends lost 6 bases and 4 bases, in that order; junction bases with no gene match: 6. CDR3 length: 13 amino acids. CDR1 is SNHLY, CDR2 FYNNEI, per germline. The CDR3 DNA is TGTGCCAGCAGCGGACAGGTTCCATACGAGCAGTACTTC. Translation: CASSGQVPYEQYF.

This clonotype was observed a single time. An end of the junction differs from the germline gene, which may be a read error. The V gene is TRBV6-1, the J gene TRBJ2-3, with TRBD1 matching over 7 bases. The CDR3 covers 18 residues. Looked up from germline, CDR1 is MNHNS and CDR2 is SASEGT. The CDR3 here is CASSEAHFGVGGPDAQYF. Written as DNA, the CDR3 is TGTGCCAGCAGTGAAGCGCATTTTGGAGTAGGGGGCCCAGATGCGCAGTATTTT.

This clonotype has a count of ten or more. The chain links TRBV28 to TRBJ2-1, with 9 bases that match TRBD1. This CDR3 has 14 amino acids. The V gene's germline CDR1 is MDHEN and CDR2 SYDVKM. The trim removed 8 bases at V and 9 bases at J, leaving 11 bases unmatched. CDR3 residues: CASHPNRGLGEQFF. The CDR3 DNA follows: TGTGCCAGCCACCCCAACAGGGGGCTGGGTGAGCAGTTCTTC.

This clonotype was counted between two and nine times. The genes are TRBV3-1 and TRBJ1-6, with a weak D call TRBD1 (5 bases). This CDR3 spans 14 amino acids. V was pared by 3 bases and J by 13 bases, with 16 bases between. The germline gives CDR1 LGHDT, CDR2 YNNKEL (reference sequence). The CDR3 protein is CASSQVRDPGPLHF. CDR3 nucleotides: TGTGCCAGCAGCCAGGTCCGGGACCCCGGTCCCCTCCACTTT.